This record concerns one TCR beta chain sequence. The data were taken from a study of cytomegalovirus exposure and HLA in healthy donors. This CDR3 has 16 amino acids. J gave up 8 bases and V 4 bases, and 15 bases lay outside the gene matches. Germline V gene data show CDR1 as MNHEY and CDR2 as SMNVEV (reference sequence). A multiplex PCR was run with 60 Vbeta primers and 13 Jbeta primers. Method: immunoSEQ multiplex PCR; TCRdb's copy keeps in-frame clones and lacks some. Among around 85,000 clones listed, 80% were seen once. The TCR comes from a man between 45 and 60 years old in good health and CMV-seropositive. Sequenced: PBMCs. V usage is TRBV27 and J usage is TRBJ1-2; 8 bases fit TRBD1. CDR3 sequence reads: CASSSPDRGTFSGYTF. CDR3 bases: TGTGCCAGCAGTTCCCCCGACAGGGGCACCTTCTCGGGCTACACCTTC.